The sequence of this TCR beta chain was determined in a study of OX40 agonist ivuxolimab in advanced cancers. Generated by immunoSEQ multiplex PCR, the TCRdb table keeps only in-frame clones and is missing some. The sample comprises under 25,000 clones, under 90% of which are singletons, and 20% to 25% rests with the top ten. Trimming shortened V by 3 bases and J by 0 bases, and 5 bases separated the two germline ends. CDR1 and CDR2 from the germline V gene are LNHNV and YYDKDF (reference sequence). The CDR3 is made up of 13 amino acids. The sample in question was CD4+ or CD8+ T cells sorted from blood, obtained in a trial of the OX40 agonist ivuxolimab. The rearrangement uses TRBV15 and TRBJ1-2; D is unclear. This receptor was identified in an adult with an advanced solid tumor such as melanoma, head and neck, liver or kidney cancer. Here the CDR3 DNA reads TGTGCCACCAGCAGGGGAGCTAACTATGGCTACACCTTC. Translation gives CATSRGANYGYTF. Complete variable domain (other parts from reference TRBV15 and TRBJ1-2): DAMVIQNPRYQVTQFGKPVTLSCSQTLNHNVMYWYQQKSSQAPKLLFHYYDKDFNNEADTPDNFQSRRPNTSFCFLDIRSPGLGDTAMYLCATSRGANYGYTFGSGTRLTVV.